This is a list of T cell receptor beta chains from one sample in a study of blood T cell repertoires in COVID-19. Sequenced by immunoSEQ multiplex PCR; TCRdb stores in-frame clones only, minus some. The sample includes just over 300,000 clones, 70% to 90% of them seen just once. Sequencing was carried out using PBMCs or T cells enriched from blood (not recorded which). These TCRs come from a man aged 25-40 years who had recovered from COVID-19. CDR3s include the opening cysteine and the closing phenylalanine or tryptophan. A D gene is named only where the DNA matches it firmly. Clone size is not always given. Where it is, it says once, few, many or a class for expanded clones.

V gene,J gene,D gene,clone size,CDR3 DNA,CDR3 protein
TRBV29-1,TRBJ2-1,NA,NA,TGCAGCGTTCCTTCGGTTCTTGGCAATGAGCAGTTCTTC,CSVPSVLGNEQFF
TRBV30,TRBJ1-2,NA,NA,TGTGCCTGGACCGGACTATCTAACTATGGCTACACCTTC,CAWTGLSNYGYTF
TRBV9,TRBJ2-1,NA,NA,TGTGCCAGCAGCGTAGGAGAGGGTGAGCAGTTCTTC,CASSVGEGEQFF
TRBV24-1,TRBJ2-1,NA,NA,TGTGCCACCAGCCGCGGGCCTAATTACAATGAGCAGTTCTTC,CATSRGPNYNEQFF
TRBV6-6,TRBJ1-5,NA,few,TGTGCCAGCAGTTCTGGGCGGGCAGGGGATCAGCCCCAGCATTTT,CASSSGRAGDQPQHF
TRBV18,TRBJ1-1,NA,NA,TGTGCCAGCTCACCACCAGGGGGTAGGACTGAAGCTTTCTTT,CASSPPGGRTEAFF
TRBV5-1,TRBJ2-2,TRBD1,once,TGCGCCAGCAGCTTCGGACCAGGGGGCGGCGACACCGGGGAGCTGTTTTTT,CASSFGPGGGDTGELFF
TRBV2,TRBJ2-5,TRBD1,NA,TGTGCCAGCGCGGGACAGGGATGGGAGACCCAGTACTTC,CASAGQGWETQYF
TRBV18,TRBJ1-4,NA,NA,TGTGCCAGCTCACAGACTGAAAATGAAAAACTGTTTTTT,CASSQTENEKLFF
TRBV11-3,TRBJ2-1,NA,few,TGTGCCAGCAGCCCACGGACCCGCTCTGGGGCCCTTATCGTCTTC,CASSPRTRSGALIVF
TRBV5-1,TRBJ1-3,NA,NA,TGCGCCAGCAGCTTGGCCACAGGAGTCTCTGGAAACACCATATATTTT,CASSLATGVSGNTIYF